This passage covers 14 T cell receptor beta chains from one sample sequenced in a study of T cell repertoires in cytomegalovirus infection (dated by TCRdb to about 2019). The sequencing machine was an Illumina HiSeq 1500. The public reads were run again by TCRdb, first through fastp at Q25 and then through MiXCR, and only productive beta chains were kept. Rows merge per CDR3 protein into single entries with the most common DNA and genes. The sample contains some 390,000 distinct CDR3 sequences, 18% of them found a single time. The top ten hold approximately 10% of the sample. Sequenced input: PBMCs. The receptor source for this set is a human donor in good health (CMV status not recorded). Some clones in this sample may be carry-over from other donors' samples.

The genes are TRBV2 and TRBJ1-3; D not resolved. V was cut by 4 bases and J by 4 bases, with 8 bases left in between. There are 13 residues in the CDR3. Germline assignment: CDR1 SNHLY and CDR2 FYNNEI. DNA of the CDR3: TGTGCCAGCAGTGTAGACCTCGGAAACACCATATATTTT. Amino acid sequence: CASSVDLGNTIYF.

At least ten counts were recorded for this clonotype. This sequence joins TRBV7-2 and TRBJ2-5; no clear D gene. Germline CDR1 reads SGHTA; CDR2 reads FQGNSA. The CDR3 runs 16 residues. V was cut by 1 base and J by 3 bases, with 15 bases left in between. The DNA of the CDR3 is TGTGCCAGCAGCTTAGTTCTGGGTTACACAAAAGAGACCCAGTACTTC. As protein: CASSLVLGYTKETQYF.

The rearrangement uses TRBV3-1 and TRBJ1-4, with D perhaps TRBD1 (5 bases). V dropped 1 base and J dropped 8 bases, with 11 bases sitting between them. The CDR3 contains 14 residues. Germline values: CDR1 LGHDT, CDR2 YNNKEL (reference sequence). The DNA for the CDR3 is TGTGCCAGCAGCCAAGTTGTGGGGGGAGAAAAACTGTTTTTT. Translated: CASSQVVGGEKLFF.

This clonotype has more than one count but fewer than ten. The chain recombines TRBV7-6 with TRBJ2-1; 8 positions agree with TRBD1. This CDR3 has 16 residues. After removal of 4 bases from V and 0 bases from J, the junction contained 5 bases not matched to a gene. Germline CDR1 reads SGHVS; CDR2 reads FNYEAQ. In DNA form, the CDR3 reads TGTGCCAGCAGCTCTTACAGGGGGAGCTCCTACAATGAGCAGTTCTTC. Translation: CASSSYRGSSYNEQFF.

The chain is built from TRBV12-3 or TRBV12-4 and TRBJ2-3, with D possibly matching TRBD2 (7 bases). The V end lost 6 bases, the J end lost 1 base, and 17 bases lay between the germline ends. The CDR3 spans 16 residues. The CDR3 region is CASRPRGGLGTDTQYF. Here the CDR3 DNA reads TGTGCCAGCAGGCCAAGGGGGGGTCTCGGCACAGATACGCAGTATTTT.

The CDR3 reads CASSLEQSGNTEAFF. CDR3 nucleotide sequence: TGTGCCAGCAGCTTAGAACAGTCCGGGAACACTGAAGCTTTCTTT. The J gene is TRBJ1-1, the V gene TRBV7-9, with D uncertain. The V gene's germline CDR1 is SEHNR and CDR2 FQNEAQ (reference sequence). The CDR3 consists of 15 residues. V was shortened by 1 base and J by 1 base, with 10 bases between the two germline ends.

This clonotype was observed a few times. This chain links TRBV6-2 or TRBV6-3 with TRBJ1-2; 7 bases map to TRBD1. The CDR3 totals 18 residues. V lost 0 bases to trimming and J lost 2 bases; unmatched junction nucleotides: 12. The germline V gene has CDR1 MNHEY and CDR2 SVGEGT. CDR3 DNA sequence: TGTGCCAGCAGTTACTCCGCACAGGGGAGCAAATTCAACTATGGCTACACCTTC. Protein product: CASSYSAQGSKFNYGYTF.

This clonotype was found a few times. The chain couples TRBV2 to TRBJ2-5; a possible D gene is TRBD2 (6 bases). Germline assignment: CDR1 SNHLY and CDR2 FYNNEI. With 0 bases removed from V and 2 bases from J, the gap between germline ends came to 10 bases. The CDR3 covers 15 residues. The CDR3 sequence: CASSEATREQETQYF. The CDR3, as DNA: TGTGCCAGCAGTGAAGCGACTAGAGAACAAGAGACCCAGTACTTC. Combining the CDR3 with reference TRBV2 and TRBJ2-5 gives the whole variable domain EPEVTQTPSHQVTQMGQEVILRCVPISNHLYFYWYRQILGQKVEFLVSFYNNEISEKSEIFDDQFSVERPDGSNFTLKIRSTKLEDSAMYFCASSEATREQETQYFGPGTRLLVL.

The chain combines TRBV20-1 with TRBJ2-1; D possibly uses TRBD1 or TRBD2 (5 bases each). This CDR3 is built from 17 residues. Trimming removed 0 bases from V and 0 bases from J, with 15 bases in between. CDR1 and CDR2 (germline): DFQATT, SNEGSKA (reference sequence). CDR3 amino acids: CSARDLGASSSYNEQFF. The DNA of the CDR3 is TGCAGTGCTAGAGATCTTGGGGCTAGCAGCTCCTACAATGAGCAGTTCTTC.

Only a few counts were recorded for this clonotype. J is TRBJ2-1 and V is TRBV2, with D possibly being TRBD2 (6 bases). Germline loops: CDR1 SNHLY, CDR2 FYNNEI. Trimming left V 8 bases short and J 9 bases short, with 11 bases between. The CDR3 length is 11 residues. Written as DNA, the CDR3 is TGTGCCAGCGGGGGGATGGGTGAGCAGTTCTTC. Translated, it gives CASGGMGEQFF.

The chain uses TRBV20-1 and TRBJ2-3; unclear D gene. Trimming took off 7 bases at V and 8 bases at J, with 13 bases between the two ends. The CDR3 loop spans 11 amino acids. Germline V lookup: CDR1 DFQATT, CDR2 SNEGSKA (reference sequence). CDR3 sequence reads: CSVLLTPTQYF. CDR3 DNA: TGCAGTGTTCTCCTGACTCCTACGCAGTATTTT.

This clonotype occurred a few times. The rearrangement links TRBV30 to TRBJ2-3, with 9 positions matching TRBD2. This CDR3 has 15 amino acids. Unmatched junction bases numbered 5, after V lost 4 bases and J lost 0 bases. CDR1 is GTSNPN, CDR2 SVGIG, per germline (reference sequence). CDR3 nucleotide sequence: TGTGCCTGGACCCGACTAGCGGCTAGCACAGATACGCAGTATTTT. This gives the protein CAWTRLAASTDTQYF.

This clonotype was observed a few times. This chain uses TRBV7-8 with TRBJ1-6; the D is unclear. The CDR3 is 19 residues long. CDR1 SGHVS and CDR2 FQNEAQ come from the germline V gene. Trimming stripped 4 bases from V and 8 bases from J, with 27 bases between. For the CDR3, the DNA is TGTGCCAGCAGCTCCAGACCGCGGGCGGACTTAACGGTACATTCACCCCTCCACTTT. It encodes CASSSRPRADLTVHSPLHF.

The CDR3 DNA is TGTGCCAGCAGCCAAGGAGTAGGGGACAGGGTTCACCCAGAGACCCAGTACTTC. Its translation is CASSQGVGDRVHPETQYF. The V gene is TRBV4-2, the J gene TRBJ2-5, with TRBD1 matching over 9 bases. J was trimmed by 4 bases and V by 1 base; bases with no gene match: 13. The V gene's germline CDR1 is LGHNA and CDR2 YNFKEQ. The CDR3 extends over 18 amino acids.